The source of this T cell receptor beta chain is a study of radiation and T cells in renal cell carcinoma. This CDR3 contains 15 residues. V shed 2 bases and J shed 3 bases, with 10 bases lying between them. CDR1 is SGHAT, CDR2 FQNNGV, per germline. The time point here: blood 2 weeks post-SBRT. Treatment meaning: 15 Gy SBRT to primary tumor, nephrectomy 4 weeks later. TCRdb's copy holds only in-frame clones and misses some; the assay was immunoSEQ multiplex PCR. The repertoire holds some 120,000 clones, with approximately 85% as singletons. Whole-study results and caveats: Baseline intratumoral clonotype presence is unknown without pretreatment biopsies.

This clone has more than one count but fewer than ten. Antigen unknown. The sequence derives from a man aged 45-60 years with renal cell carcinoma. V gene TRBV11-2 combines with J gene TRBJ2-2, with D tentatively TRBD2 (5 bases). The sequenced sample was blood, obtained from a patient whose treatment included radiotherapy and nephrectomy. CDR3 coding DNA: TGTGCCAGCAGCTTATTGCCCGGGGACACCGGGGAGCTGTTTTTT. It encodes CASSLLPGDTGELFF. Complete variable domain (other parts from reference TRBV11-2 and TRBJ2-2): EAGVAQSPRYKIIEKRQSVAFWCNPISGHATLYWYQQILGQGPKLLIQFQNNGVVDDSQLPKDRFSAERLKGVDSTLKIQPAKLEDSAVYLCASSLLPGDTGELFFGEGSRLTVL.